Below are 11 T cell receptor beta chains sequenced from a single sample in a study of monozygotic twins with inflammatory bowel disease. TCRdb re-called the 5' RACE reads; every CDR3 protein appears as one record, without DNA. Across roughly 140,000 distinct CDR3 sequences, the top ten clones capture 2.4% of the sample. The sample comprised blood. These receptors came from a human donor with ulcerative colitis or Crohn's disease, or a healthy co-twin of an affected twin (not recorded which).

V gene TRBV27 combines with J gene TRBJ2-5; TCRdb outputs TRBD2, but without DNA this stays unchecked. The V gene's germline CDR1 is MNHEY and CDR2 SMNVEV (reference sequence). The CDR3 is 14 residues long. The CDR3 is CASSLGLMQETQYF.

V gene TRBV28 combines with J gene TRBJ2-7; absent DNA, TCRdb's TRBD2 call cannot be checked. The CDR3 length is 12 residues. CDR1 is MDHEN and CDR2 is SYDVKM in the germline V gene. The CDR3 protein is CATRTSGGDEYF.

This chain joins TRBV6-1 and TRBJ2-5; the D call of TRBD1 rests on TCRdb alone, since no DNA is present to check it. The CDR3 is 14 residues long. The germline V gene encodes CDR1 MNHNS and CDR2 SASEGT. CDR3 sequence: CASSKQTGRETQYF.

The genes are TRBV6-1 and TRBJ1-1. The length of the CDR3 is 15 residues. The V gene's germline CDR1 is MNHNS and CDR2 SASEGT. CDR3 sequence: CASSSQWDMNTEAFF.

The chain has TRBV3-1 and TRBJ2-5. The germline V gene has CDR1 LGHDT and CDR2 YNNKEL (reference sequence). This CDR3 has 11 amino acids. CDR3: CASSLTGTQYF.

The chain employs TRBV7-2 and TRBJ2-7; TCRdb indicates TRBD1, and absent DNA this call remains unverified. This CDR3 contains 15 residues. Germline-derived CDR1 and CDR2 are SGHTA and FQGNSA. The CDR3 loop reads CASSLAGGDGYEQYF.

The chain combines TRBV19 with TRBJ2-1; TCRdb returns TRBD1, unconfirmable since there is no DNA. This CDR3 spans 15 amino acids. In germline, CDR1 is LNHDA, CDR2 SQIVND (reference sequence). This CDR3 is CASSIGAQRRDEQFF.

The CDR3 region is CAISAGTTTNEQFF. V is TRBV10-3 and J is TRBJ2-1; the D gene TCRdb calls, TRBD2, cannot be checked with no DNA. CDR1 ENHRY and CDR2 SYGVKD come from the germline V gene. The CDR3 is made up of 14 amino acids.

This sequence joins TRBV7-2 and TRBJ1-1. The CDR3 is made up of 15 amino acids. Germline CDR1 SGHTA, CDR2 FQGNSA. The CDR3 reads CASSSRMGLGTEAFF.

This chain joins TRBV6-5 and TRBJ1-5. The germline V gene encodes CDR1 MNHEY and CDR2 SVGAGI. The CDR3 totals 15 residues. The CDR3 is CASSYGVLPNQPQHF.

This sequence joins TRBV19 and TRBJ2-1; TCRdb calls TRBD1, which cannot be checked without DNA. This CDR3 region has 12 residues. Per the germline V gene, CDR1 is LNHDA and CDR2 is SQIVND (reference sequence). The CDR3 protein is CASSDRYNEQFF.